The rows below give T cell receptor beta chains drawn from one sample of a study of molecular identifiers for immune sequencing clone quantification. TCRdb reprocessed the PCR reads via MiXCR and lists one record per CDR3 protein. The table includes about 9,800 distinct CDR3 sequences, just under 20% detected once. The material sequenced was naive CD8+ T cells from blood, with Jurkat cell RNA spiked in. These receptors were collected from a human donor in good health. Some libraries in this study had Jurkat cell RNA spiked in. The CDR3 runs from the conserved cysteine through the conserved F or W. A D gene is named only where the DNA matches it firmly. For some rows the clone size is stated as once, few or many, or as a class when expanded; others skip it.

j_gene | abundance | v_gene | d_gene | CDR3nt | CDR3aa
TRBJ1-5 | medium-sized | TRBV19 | - | TGTGCCAGTAAGGTAGGCAATCAGCCCCAGCATTTT | CASKVGNQPQHF
TRBJ1-5 | - | TRBV4-3 | - | TGCGCCAGCAGTCCAGACACTAGCAATCAGCCCCAGCATTTT | CASSPDTSNQPQHF
TRBJ2-1 | - | TRBV5-1 | - | TGCGCCAGCAGCTTGCCGACCTTTGAGCAGTTCTTC | CASSLPTFEQFF
TRBJ1-5 | many | TRBV20-1 | - | TGCAGTGCTAGAGATATGAACAATCAGCCCCAGCATTTT | CSARDMNNQPQHF
TRBJ1-5 | - | TRBV2 | - | TGTGCCAGCAGTGAATTTTACGGTAATCAGCCCCAGCATTTT | CASSEFYGNQPQHF
TRBJ1-6 | many | TRBV20-1 | - | TGCAGTGCCCTAGGGCAGGGGAATTCACCCCTCCACTTT | CSALGQGNSPLHF
TRBJ2-3 | medium-sized | TRBV5-1 | TRBD1 | TGCGCCAGCAGCTTGCTACCCACAGGGGATTTGACAGATACGCAGTATTTT | CASSLLPTGDLTDTQYF
TRBJ2-5 | once | TRBV30 | - | TGTGCCAGTCAGGCAGGGGCGGGTGAGACCCAGTACTTC | CASQAGAGETQYF
TRBJ1-1 | many | TRBV12-3/TRBV12-4 | - | TGTGCCAGCAGGACCCCGGGACAAGAAGCTTTCTTT | CASRTPGQEAFF
TRBJ1-6 | medium-sized | TRBV28 | - | TGTGCCAGCAGTCCACCGAGTAATGTTCCGGGACCCCTCCACTTT | CASSPPSNVPGPLHF
TRBJ2-3 | medium-sized | TRBV5-6 | - | TGTGCCAGCAGCTTGGCAAGCGGGCCCCCCTTGGATACGCAGTATTTT | CASSLASGPPLDTQYF
TRBJ2-7 | medium-sized | TRBV10-3 | - | TGTGCCATCAGGGAGACCGGGACCCGGTCCTACGAGCAGTACTTC | CAIRETGTRSYEQYF
TRBJ2-3 | medium-sized | TRBV7-9 | - | TGTGCCAGCAGCTTTCACGCGGGACAAATCACAGATACGCAGTATTTT | CASSFHAGQITDTQYF
TRBJ2-7 | many | TRBV30 | - | TGTGCCTGGAGTTCGGTACTCGGCGGCGAGCAGTACTTC | CAWSSVLGGEQYF
TRBJ1-1 | many | TRBV12-3/TRBV12-4 | - | TGTGCCAGCAGTTGGACCGGGACAATCGAAGCTTTCTTT | CASSWTGTIEAFF
TRBJ2-1 | medium-sized | TRBV19 | - | TGTGCCAGTAGTCCCAGTGGGGCCGCCAATGAGCAGTTCTTC | CASSPSGAANEQFF
TRBJ2-3 | medium-sized | TRBV7-6 | TRBD2 | TGTGCCAGCAGCGCAATACTAGCGGGAGGGTTCGGGACGCAGTATTTT | CASSAILAGGFGTQYF
TRBJ2-2 | - | TRBV30 | - | TGTGCCTGGAGTGTAGGGATAACCGGGGAGCTGTTTTTT | CAWSVGITGELFF
TRBJ2-1 | - | TRBV7-3 | TRBD2 | TGTGCCAGCAGCCCCCATAGGGCTAGCGGGAGGTATAATGAGCAGTTCTTC | CASSPHRASGRYNEQFF
TRBJ1-1 | many | TRBV14 | - | TGTGCCAGCAGCCCAAGGGGGGGTACTGAAGCTTTCTTT | CASSPRGGTEAFF
TRBJ1-1 | few | TRBV5-1 | - | TGCGCCAGCAGCTTTTTTACCGGGGCAAGCTACACTGAAGCGCTCTTT | CASSFFTGASYTEALF
TRBJ1-2 | many | TRBV4-1 | - | TGCGCCAGCAGCCAAGACGGGAACCTAGCTAACTATGGCTACACCTTC | CASSQDGNLANYGYTF
TRBJ2-7 | many | TRBV9 | TRBD1 | TGTGCCAGCAGCGTAGAGACAGGGGGCGAGCAGTACTTC | CASSVETGGEQYF
TRBJ2-3 | medium-sized | TRBV5-5 | TRBD2 | TGTGCCAGCAGCGCGACCCGACTAGCCGATACGCAGTATTTT | CASSATRLADTQYF
TRBJ1-4 | medium-sized | TRBV7-2 | - | TGTGCCAGCAGCTTAGCTGGCAGTCGGGGTGAAAAACTGTTTTTT | CASSLAGSRGEKLFF
TRBJ2-3 | medium-sized | TRBV15 | TRBD2 | TGTGCCACCAGCAGAGATCCCCCGTCTAGCGGGAAGGGAGATACGCAGTATTTT | CATSRDPPSSGKGDTQYF
TRBJ1-6 | many | TRBV19 | - | TGTGCCAGTAGGGCAGGGGATTCACCCCTCCACTTT | CASRAGDSPLHF
TRBJ2-7 | many | TRBV6-6 | - | TGTGCCAGCAGTTGGGGGACCCCGAGATACGAGCAGTACTTC | CASSWGTPRYEQYF
TRBJ2-1 | many | TRBV5-1 | - | TGCGCCAGCAGCTTGAGGCAGGGGACCTACAATGAGCAGTTCTTC | CASSLRQGTYNEQFF
TRBJ1-1 | - | TRBV6-2/TRBV6-3 | - | TGTGCCAGCAGTTACGCGGGGACGGCTGGCACTGAAGCTTTCTTT | CASSYAGTAGTEAFF
TRBJ1-5 | - | TRBV6-5 | - | TGTGCCAGCAGTCAGCATAGCAATCAGCCCCAGCATTTT | CASSQHSNQPQHF
TRBJ2-7 | - | TRBV7-2 | - | TGTGCCAGCAGCTTTTATCGGAACTACGAGCAGTACTTC | CASSFYRNYEQYF
TRBJ2-7 | medium-sized | TRBV6-2/TRBV6-3 | - | TGTGCCAGCAGTGACCCGGACGAGCAGTACTTC | CASSDPDEQYF
TRBJ1-2 | many | TRBV15 | TRBD1 | TGTGCCACCAGCCTGACAGGGGCAACAAATGGCTACACCTTC | CATSLTGATNGYTF
TRBJ1-6 | many | TRBV5-6 | - | TGTGCCAGCAGCTTTGGCCCTAATTCACCCCTCCACTTT | CASSFGPNSPLHF
TRBJ2-7 | medium-sized | TRBV6-5 | - | TGTGCCAGCAGTCCCCTCCAGGACAGATTATGGGAGCAGTACTTC | CASSPLQDRLWEQYF
TRBJ2-3 | - | TRBV7-9 | - | TGTGCCAGCAGCCCAAAAGAGTACACAGATACGCAGTATTTT | CASSPKEYTDTQYF
TRBJ2-7 | - | TRBV29-1 | - | TGCAGCGTTGAGAGGGAGAACTACGAGCAGTACTTC | CSVERENYEQYF
TRBJ2-3 | medium-sized | TRBV28 | - | TGTGCCAGCAGCCAACTTAGGGACTTCCCTAGCACAGATACGCAGTATTTT | CASSQLRDFPSTDTQYF
TRBJ2-3 | many | TRBV11-2 | TRBD2 | TGTGCCAGCAGCCCCCAGGGACTAGCGGGAAGCACAGATACGCAGTATTTT | CASSPQGLAGSTDTQYF
TRBJ2-3 | - | TRBV12-3/TRBV12-4 | - | TGTGCCAGCAGTCCCCACACAGATACGCAGTATTTT | CASSPHTDTQYF
TRBJ2-4 | - | TRBV6-2/TRBV6-3 | TRBD2 | TGTGCCAGCAGAGGACTAGCGGGAGGCCAAAACATTCAGTACTTC | CASRGLAGGQNIQYF
TRBJ2-2 | many | TRBV5-1 | - | TGCGCCAGCAGCGCCGACTTGTCCACCGGGGAGCTGTTTTTT | CASSADLSTGELFF
TRBJ1-4 | - | TRBV7-9 | - | TGTGCCAGCGGCCCAAGTGACGGATTTAATGAAAAACTGTTTTTT | CASGPSDGFNEKLFF
TRBJ2-7 | medium-sized | TRBV20-1 | - | TGCAGTGCTAGTCATAGGGATTCGGCCTACGAGCAGTACTTC | CSASHRDSAYEQYF
TRBJ2-3 | medium-sized | TRBV6-6 | - | TGTGCCAGCAGTTACTCTGGGGGTAGTGTGGATACGCAGTATTTT | CASSYSGGSVDTQYF
TRBJ2-5 | many | TRBV19 | - | TGTGCCAGTAGTATAGTATTGGGCCAAGAGACCCAGTACTTC | CASSIVLGQETQYF
TRBJ2-1 | many | TRBV20-1 | TRBD2 | TGCAGTGGGGTCAGCGGGAGTGGGTCCTACAATGAGCAGTTCTTC | CSGVSGSGSYNEQFF
TRBJ2-3 | medium-sized | TRBV28 | - | TGTGCCAGCAGTACCCCGTCGGGACAACAGGCCCTGGATACGCAGTATTTT | CASSTPSGQQALDTQYF
TRBJ2-7 | many | TRBV19 | TRBD2 | TGTGCCAGTAATTTGGCGGGAGGCTACGAGCAGTACTTC | CASNLAGGYEQYF
TRBJ2-7 | many | TRBV6-2/TRBV6-3 | - | TGTGCCAGCAGTTACTCGTCCGCCTACGAGCAGTACTTC | CASSYSSAYEQYF
TRBJ2-3 | medium-sized | TRBV10-1 | - | TGCGCCAGCAGTGCGGCTAGTTCAGATACGCAGTATTTT | CASSAASSDTQYF
TRBJ2-7 | once | TRBV14 | - | TGTGCCAGCAGCCAAACAGGGTACGAGCAGTACTTC | CASSQTGYEQYF
TRBJ2-2 | medium-sized | TRBV4-3 | TRBD2 | TGCGCCAGCAGCCAAGATCCGGGGGGAAACACCGGGGAGCTGTTTTTT | CASSQDPGGNTGELFF